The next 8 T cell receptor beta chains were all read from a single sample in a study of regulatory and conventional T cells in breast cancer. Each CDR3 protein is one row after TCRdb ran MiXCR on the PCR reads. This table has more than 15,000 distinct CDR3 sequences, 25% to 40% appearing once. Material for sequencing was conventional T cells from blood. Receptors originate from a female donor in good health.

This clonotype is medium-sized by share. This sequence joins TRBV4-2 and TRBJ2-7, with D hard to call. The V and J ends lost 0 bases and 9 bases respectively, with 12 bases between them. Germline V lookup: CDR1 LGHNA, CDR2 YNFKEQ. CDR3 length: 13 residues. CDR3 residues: CASSQDHLEWQYF. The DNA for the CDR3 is TGTGCCAGCAGCCAAGATCATTTGGAGTGGCAGTACTTC.

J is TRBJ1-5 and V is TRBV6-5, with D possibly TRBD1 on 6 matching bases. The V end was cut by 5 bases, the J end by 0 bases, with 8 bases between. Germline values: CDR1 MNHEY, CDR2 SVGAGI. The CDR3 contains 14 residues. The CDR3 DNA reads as TGTGCCAGCAGTGTGGGGGCTAGCAATCAGCCCCAGCATTTT. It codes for CASSVGASNQPQHF.

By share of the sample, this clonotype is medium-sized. The CDR3 here is CASSLFGQGSYEQYF. CDR3 coding DNA: TGTGCCAGCAGCTTATTCGGACAGGGATCCTACGAGCAGTACTTC. The J gene is TRBJ2-7, the V gene TRBV7-9; 8 nucleotides agree with TRBD1. Losses at the gene ends were 2 bases for V and 1 base for J; bases not matched to a gene: 4. There are 15 residues in the CDR3. The germline V gene has CDR1 SEHNR and CDR2 FQNEAQ (reference sequence).

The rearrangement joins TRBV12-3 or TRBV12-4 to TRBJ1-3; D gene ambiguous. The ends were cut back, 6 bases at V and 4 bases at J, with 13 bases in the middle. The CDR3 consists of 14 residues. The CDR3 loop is CASSPESSGNTIYF. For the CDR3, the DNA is TGTGCCAGCAGCCCAGAATCATCCGGAAACACCATATATTTT.

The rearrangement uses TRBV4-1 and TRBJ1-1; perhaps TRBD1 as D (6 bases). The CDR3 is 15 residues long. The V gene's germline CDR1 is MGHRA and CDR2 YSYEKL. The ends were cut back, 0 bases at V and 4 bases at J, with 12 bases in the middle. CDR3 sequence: CASSQENRAGTEAFF. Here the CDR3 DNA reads TGCGCCAGCAGCCAAGAGAACAGGGCGGGCACTGAAGCTTTCTTT.

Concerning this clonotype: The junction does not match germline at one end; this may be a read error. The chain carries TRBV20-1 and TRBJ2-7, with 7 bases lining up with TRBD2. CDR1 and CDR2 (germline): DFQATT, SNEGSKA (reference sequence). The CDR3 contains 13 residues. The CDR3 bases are TGCAGTGTCTCCGGGGAGGGCTCCTACGGGCAGTACTTC. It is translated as CSVSGEGSYGQYF.

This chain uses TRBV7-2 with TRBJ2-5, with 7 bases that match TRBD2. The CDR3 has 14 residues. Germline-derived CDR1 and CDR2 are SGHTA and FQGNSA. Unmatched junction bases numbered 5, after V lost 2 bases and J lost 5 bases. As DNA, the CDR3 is TGTGCCAGCAGCTTACTAGGACTAGAGGAGACCCAGTACTTC. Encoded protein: CASSLLGLEETQYF.

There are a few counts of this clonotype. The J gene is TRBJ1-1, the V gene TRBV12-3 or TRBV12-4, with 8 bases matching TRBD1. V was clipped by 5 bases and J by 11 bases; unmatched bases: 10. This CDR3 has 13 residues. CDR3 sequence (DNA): TGTGCCAGCAGTCCCGGACAGGGAACGGAGGCTTTCTTT. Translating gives CASSPGQGTEAFF.